The count of the clone carrying this TCR beta chain is one. Its antigen is not identified. This sample was taken from a study of Ad26.COV2.S vaccination and SARS-CoV-2 variants. The wider study: Into the muscle, Ad26.COV2.S was dosed once or twice, 56 days apart.

Treatment in this sample: 15 to 20 received Ad26.COV2.S at low or high dose, single or two shots; 5 received placebo; per-sample allocation not given. At day 63 after the first vaccine or placebo injection, samples were drawn. In Boston, the donor was an adult between 18-55 years of age. Points from the study as a whole: Spike-specific TCR breadth in vaccine recipients exceeded that seen in placebo recipients.

Using immunoSEQ multiplex PCR, the repertoire was profiled, and TCRdb retains in-frame clones only, with some absent. The sample holds more than 400,000 clones; less than 95% are singletons and the top ten take approximately 4.3%. The sequence was obtained from a person aged 18 to 65 who received the Ad26.COV2.S COVID-19 vaccine or a placebo. The source material was peripheral blood, sampled in a trial of Ad26.COV2.S vaccine versus placebo.

As DNA, the CDR3 is TGTGCCAGCAGCTCACTATTGACAGCGAATGAGCAGTTCTTC. Translating it yields CASSSLLTANEQFF. The V and J genes are TRBV7-9 and TRBJ2-1, with D perhaps TRBD1 (5 bases). This CDR3 region has 14 residues. Trimming took 4 bases from V and 7 from J, leaving 14 bases between them. Germline CDR1 and CDR2: SEHNR and FQNEAQ (reference sequence).